Sequencing of this TCR beta chain was carried out in a study of blood T cell repertoires in COVID-19. Overall study context: Acute and convalescent COVID-19 samples came from the United States, Italy and Spain. Nucleic acid was either cDNA or gDNA, and it came from T cells, B-cell-depleted T cells, or PBMCs.

With 3 bases clipped from V and 7 bases from J, the junction kept 8 bases outside the gene matches. Germline CDR1 KGHDR, CDR2 SFDVKD. CDR3 size: 15 residues. Per the authors' pipeline: Researchers report that nucleated cell counts were estimated from reference gene primer amplification. Libraries were prepared by immunoSEQ multiplex PCR; TCRdb keeps only in-frame clonotypes and omits some of them. V and J calls and clone size are those listed in that table; D and trimming were worked out from the DNA. The sample yields fewer than 300,000 clones, around 87% seen once. This sequence originates from a woman aged 50 to 65 with acute or convalescent COVID-19. The chain uses TRBV24-1 and TRBJ2-5; TRBD1 matches 9 bases. The sample comprised peripheral blood. CDR3 DNA: TGTGCCACCAGTGATGCCCGTGGGACAGGGAGGACCCAGTACTTC. Translating gives CATSDARGTGRTQYF.